Detailed here is one T cell receptor beta chain. Its antigen remains unknown. The source of the sample is a study of lymphopenia after photon versus proton radiotherapy. Whole-study results and caveats: Under photons, naive T cells and diversity fell while effector/memory populations rose. In patients who died, overall survival fell as post-nadir TCR diversity dropped more. After lymphocyte nadir, photon-treated repertoires showed oligoclonal expansion, especially CD8+ Temra.

The CDR3 covers 11 residues. Deletions cut 4 bases from V and 8 bases from J, with 11 bases between. Germline loops: CDR1 SQVTM, CDR2 ANQGSEA. Sequencing was performed with immunoSEQ multiplex PCR; in TCRdb, only in-frame clones are kept and a portion is missing. The sample includes under 35,000 clones, about 91% of them seen just once. The sequence was collected from a woman in her 70s with pancreatic cancer. Some clones in this sample may be carry-over from other donors' samples. The V and J genes are TRBV29-1 and TRBJ1-2, with D possibly matching TRBD1 (6 bases). This sample comprised peripheral blood, obtained from a patient treated with proton-based radiotherapy. CDR3: CSVGDMGGYTF. The CDR3 DNA sequence: TGCAGCGTTGGGGACATGGGGGGCTACACCTTC.